The rows below give T cell receptor beta chains drawn from one sample of a study of blood T cells in healthy people across ages. One entry per CDR3 protein results from TCRdb running MiXCR on the 5' RACE reads. The sample lists hundreds of thousands of distinct CDR3 sequences, 40% to 65% occurring once. Sequencing was done on a sample of blood. These receptors were collected from a man older than 75 in good health. The CDR3 runs from the conserved cysteine through the conserved F or W. Each record gives: V gene, clone size, J gene, D gene, CDR3 length, CDR3 protein, CDR3 DNA. A D gene is named only where the DNA matches it firmly. The size field is filled for only some rows; it gives once, few, many or a size class.

TRBV7-9,-,TRBJ1-4,-,18,CASSPLVGGSSTNERLFF,TGTGCCAGCAGCCCCTTGGTTGGAGGGAGCTCAACTAATGAAAGACTGTTTTTT
TRBV15,once,TRBJ1-2,-,16,CATSRGDGRPNYGYTF,TGTGCCACCAGCCGAGGAGATGGCAGGCCTAACTATGGCTACACCTTC
TRBV5-1,once,TRBJ1-2,-,17,CASSSTHREAKDYGYTF,TGCGCCAGCAGTTCGACTCACAGGGAGGCGAAAGACTATGGCTACACCTTC
TRBV6-5,few,TRBJ2-7,-,14,CASSYRGAPHEQYF,TGTGCCAGCAGTTACCGGGGCGCCCCCCACGAGCAGTACTTC
TRBV7-2,many,TRBJ2-3,-,14,CASSLPGQHRTQYF,TGTGCCAGCAGCTTACCCGGGCAACACCGTACGCAGTATTTT
TRBV7-4,-,TRBJ1-1,-,12,CARPDKNTEAFF,TGTGCCAGGCCGGACAAGAACACTGAAGCTTTCTTT
TRBV3-1,once,TRBJ1-1,-,18,CASSLLGQGGLMNTEAFF,TGTGCCAGCAGCCTACTTGGTCAGGGAGGACTTATGAACACTGAAGCTTTCTTT
TRBV10-3,-,TRBJ2-1,-,11,CAISVGGEQFF,TGTGCCATCAGCGTCGGAGGTGAGCAGTTCTTC
TRBV20-1,few,TRBJ1-2,TRBD1,13,CSARNQGAGGYTF,TGCAGTGCTAGAAACCAGGGGGCGGGTGGCTACACCTTC
TRBV5-1,few,TRBJ2-5,TRBD2,17,CASSLYTASGNAGDQYF,TGCGCCAGCAGCTTGTATACCGCTAGCGGGAATGCGGGGGACCAGTACTTC
TRBV6-1,once,TRBJ2-3,-,14,CASSPQTETDTQYF,TGTGCCAGCAGTCCACAGACGGAGACGGATACGCAGTATTTT
TRBV7-2,few,TRBJ2-5,-,13,CASSLGQEETQYF,TGTGCCAGCAGCTTAGGTCAGGAAGAGACCCAGTACTTC
TRBV15,-,TRBJ2-1,TRBD2,15,CATSRVSGSYNEQFF,TGTGCCACCAGCAGAGTAAGCGGGAGCTACAATGAGCAGTTCTTC
TRBV5-5,-,TRBJ1-2,-,13,CASSSDANYGYTF,TGTGCCAGCAGCTCGGACGCTAACTATGGCTACACCTTC
TRBV20-1,-,TRBJ2-6,-,14,CSAQAQPGANVLTF,TGCAGTGCTCAGGCGCAACCTGGGGCCAACGTCCTGACTTTC
TRBV7-2,-,TRBJ2-7,TRBD1,15,CASSPTGTANYEQYF,TGCGCCAGCAGCCCAACCGGGACAGCCAACTACGAGCAGTACTTC
TRBV7-2,-,TRBJ1-1,-,16,CASSLTRGGGYTEAFF,TGTGCCAGCAGCTTGACTCGGGGAGGGGGGTACACTGAAGCTTTCTTT
TRBV25-1,few,TRBJ2-1,-,15,CASSESDSPYNEQFF,TGTGCCAGCAGTGAATCGGATAGCCCCTACAATGAGCAGTTCTTC
TRBV7-2,-,TRBJ2-7,-,17,CASSLIAGHVSSYEQYF,TGTGCCAGCAGCTTAATAGCTGGACACGTTAGCTCCTACGAGCAGTACTTC
TRBV27,-,TRBJ2-3,-,16,CASSPWDFSSTDTQYF,TGTGCCAGCAGTCCCTGGGACTTCTCTAGCACAGATACGCAGTATTTT
TRBV7-2,-,TRBJ2-4,TRBD2,17,CASSLAPEREGENIQYF,TGTGCCAGCAGCTTAGCCCCCGAACGGGAGGGTGAAAACATTCAGTACTTC
TRBV20-1,once,TRBJ2-5,TRBD2,16,CSTRDLVSGRWETQYF,TGCAGTACTAGAGATCTAGTTAGCGGGAGATGGGAGACCCAGTACTTC
TRBV6-1,-,TRBJ2-7,-,12,CASKGGPYEQYF,TGTGCCAGCAAGGGCGGACCCTACGAGCAGTACTTC
TRBV6-5,-,TRBJ2-5,TRBD2,19,CASSYSKLAARGSQETQYF,TGTGCCAGCAGTTACTCTAAACTAGCGGCTAGAGGTAGTCAAGAGACCCAGTACTTC
TRBV5-5,few,TRBJ1-2,TRBD1,16,CASSQSPGTGIYGYTF,TGTGCCAGCAGCCAATCTCCTGGGACAGGGATTTATGGCTACACCTTC
TRBV18,-,TRBJ2-3,-,14,CASSRQRGTDTQYF,TGTGCCAGCTCTCGTCAGAGAGGCACAGATACGCAGTATTTT
TRBV5-1,-,TRBJ2-7,-,13,CASSPDGTYEQYF,TGCGCCAGCAGCCCGGACGGAACCTACGAGCAGTACTTC
TRBV12-3/TRBV12-4,-,TRBJ2-1,-,15,CASSLEESPFHEQFF,TGTGCCAGCAGTTTAGAGGAGTCCCCGTTCCATGAGCAGTTCTTC
TRBV5-1,-,TRBJ1-1,-,13,CASSLAENTEAFF,TGTGCCAGCAGTTTAGCAGAGAACACTGAAGCTTTCTTT
TRBV9,-,TRBJ2-7,-,16,CASSVGGVGRAYEQYF,TGTGCCAGCAGCGTAGGGGGAGTCGGGCGGGCCTACGAGCAGTACTTC
TRBV25-1,once,TRBJ1-3,TRBD1,15,CASSEDRGSGNTIYF,TGTGCCAGCAGTGAAGACAGGGGCAGTGGAAACACCATATATTTT
TRBV6-5,few,TRBJ2-3,-,12,CASMAGSDTQYF,TGTGCCAGCATGGCGGGGTCAGATACGCAGTATTTT
TRBV11-2,many,TRBJ2-1,TRBD2,17,CASSFPLQREGRNEQFF,TGTGCCAGCAGCTTCCCCCTCCAGCGGGAGGGCCGGAATGAGCAGTTCTTC
TRBV6-1,-,TRBJ2-2,-,14,CASRRTLGTGELFF,TGTGCCAGCAGGCGGACCCTGGGGACCGGGGAGCTGTTTTTT
TRBV10-2,-,TRBJ2-7,-,12,CASRPGSYEQYF,TGCGCCAGCAGACCGGGTTCCTACGAGCAGTACTTC
TRBV4-1,-,TRBJ1-1,-,15,CASSPGVGMNTEAFF,TGCGCCAGCAGCCCCGGTGTAGGTATGAACACTGAAGCTTTCTTT
TRBV3-1,many,TRBJ1-2,-,12,CASSPPGGGYTF,TGTGCCAGCAGCCCCCCCGGAGGCGGCTACACCTTC
TRBV3-1,-,TRBJ2-3,-,14,CASSQWASTDTQYF,TGTGCCAGCAGCCAATGGGCGAGCACAGATACGCAGTATTTT
TRBV6-5,once,TRBJ2-5,-,12,CASKSAQETQYF,TGTGCCAGCAAGAGCGCCCAAGAGACCCAGTACTTC
TRBV29-1,many,TRBJ1-2,-,13,CSVRSRLNYGYTF,TGCAGCGTTAGGTCCAGGCTCAACTATGGCTACACCTTC
TRBV25-1,-,TRBJ1-5,-,16,CASSESDEAGNQPQHF,TGTGCCAGCAGTGAATCAGATGAGGCAGGGAATCAGCCCCAGCATTTT
TRBV29-1,few,TRBJ2-1,-,12,CSFSRGYNEQFF,TGCAGCTTTTCGCGGGGTTACAATGAGCAGTTCTTC
TRBV5-1,-,TRBJ1-4,-,15,CASSLSSRGNEKLFF,TGCGCCAGCAGCTTGTCATCCAGGGGTAATGAAAAACTGTTTTTT
TRBV20-1,few,TRBJ2-5,TRBD1,13,CSARGQGGKTQYF,TGCAGTGCTAGGGGACAGGGAGGGAAGACCCAGTACTTC
TRBV7-3,few,TRBJ2-3,-,13,CASSLNGVDTQYF,TGTGCCAGCAGCTTAAACGGGGTGGATACGCAGTATTTT
TRBV13,-,TRBJ1-1,-,15,CASRARGGLNTEAFF,TGTGCCAGCAGGGCCCGGGGCGGGCTGAACACTGAAGCTTTCTTT
TRBV3-1,few,TRBJ2-1,-,12,CASSHDKGSVFF,TGTGCCAGCAGCCACGACAAAGGCTCGGTGTTCTTC
TRBV29-1,few,TRBJ2-7,-,15,CSVEGLGGRGREQYF,TGCAGCGTTGAGGGGCTTGGGGGAAGGGGACGCGAGCAGTACTTC
TRBV5-1,many,TRBJ1-6,TRBD1,14,CASSPGQGNSPLHF,TGTGCCAGCAGCCCGGGACAGGGGAACTCACCCCTCCACTTT
TRBV9,-,TRBJ2-2,TRBD2,18,CASSVLSGLAGNTGELFF,TGTGCCAGCAGCGTACTTTCGGGACTAGCGGGGAACACCGGGGAGCTGTTTTTT
TRBV6-1,-,TRBJ2-1,-,14,CASTPEGPYNEQFF,TGTGCCAGCACCCCAGAGGGCCCCTACAATGAGCAGTTCTTC
TRBV5-5,-,TRBJ2-7,TRBD2,16,CASSLEGLAVYNEQYF,TGTGCCAGCAGCTTGGAGGGACTAGCAGTTTACAATGAGCAGTACTTC
TRBV28,few,TRBJ2-7,-,16,CASRSRRTGGRYEQYF,TGTGCCAGCAGGTCCCGAAGGACAGGCGGGAGGTACGAGCAGTACTTC
TRBV4-1,-,TRBJ2-7,-,15,CASSHLQGSARGQYF,TGCGCCAGCAGCCACCTCCAGGGGTCCGCTCGGGGGCAGTACTTC
TRBV9,-,TRBJ2-2,TRBD1,13,CASSRGQTGELFF,TGTGCCAGCAGCAGGGGGCAGACCGGGGAGCTGTTTTTT
TRBV25-1,-,TRBJ2-5,TRBD2,12,CASNVAGSVQYF,TGTGCCAGCAACGTAGCGGGATCGGTCCAGTACTTC
TRBV10-3,-,TRBJ2-1,TRBD2,16,CAISGGRGSSYNEQFF,TGTGCCATCAGTGGCGGGAGGGGGAGCTCCTACAATGAGCAGTTCTTC
TRBV29-1,few,TRBJ2-5,-,12,CSVEAGKQTQYF,TGCAGCGTTGAGGCAGGGAAGCAGACCCAGTACTTC
TRBV2,-,TRBJ2-7,-,11,CASSPNYGQYF,TGTGCCAGCAGCCCGAATTACGGGCAGTACTTC
TRBV28,-,TRBJ2-1,-,14,CASSLFGGYNEQFF,TGTGCCAGCAGTTTATTTGGCGGGTACAATGAGCAGTTCTTC